The clone carrying this T cell receptor (beta chain) was counted a single time. The antigen remains undetermined. The record originates from a study of T cell responses to AZD1222 COVID-19 vaccine. The study, taken as a whole, reports: Baseline antibody screening turned up just six seropositive AZD1222 recipients. A reported finding is that nearly half of spike-specific TCRs target unmutated variant regions. Most donors were white British, females outnumbered males, and clonal diversity was possibly underestimated.

The germline gives CDR1 MNHEY, CDR2 SMNVEV (reference sequence). CDR3 size: 16 residues. V dropped 0 bases and J dropped 9; count of bases not matched to a gene: 8. Clones were read by immunoSEQ multiplex PCR, and TCRdb kept only the in-frame ones, dropping some. Of 57,000 or so clones listed, around three quarters were seen once; the top ten hold more than 12%. This specimen consisted of peripheral blood, obtained on day 0 of AZD1222 vaccination. The receptor was isolated from an adult in good health. V usage is TRBV27 and J usage is TRBJ1-6; 7 bases agree with TRBD1. CDR3 sequence: CASSLSGTDGGSPLHF. The CDR3 coding sequence is TGTGCCAGCAGTTTATCCGGGACAGATGGGGGTTCACCCCTCCACTTT.